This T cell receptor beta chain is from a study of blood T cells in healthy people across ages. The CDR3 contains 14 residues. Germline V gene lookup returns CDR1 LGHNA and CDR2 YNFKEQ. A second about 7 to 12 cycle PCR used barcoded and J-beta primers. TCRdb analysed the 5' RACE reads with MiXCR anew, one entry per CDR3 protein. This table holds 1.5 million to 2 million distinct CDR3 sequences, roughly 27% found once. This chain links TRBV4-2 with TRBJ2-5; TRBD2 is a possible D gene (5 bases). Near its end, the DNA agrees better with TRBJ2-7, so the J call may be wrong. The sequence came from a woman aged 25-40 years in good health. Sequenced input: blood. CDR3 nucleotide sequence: TGTGCCAGCAGCCCACGGGGATCGGGCTACGAGCAGTACTTC. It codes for CASSPRGSGYEQYF.